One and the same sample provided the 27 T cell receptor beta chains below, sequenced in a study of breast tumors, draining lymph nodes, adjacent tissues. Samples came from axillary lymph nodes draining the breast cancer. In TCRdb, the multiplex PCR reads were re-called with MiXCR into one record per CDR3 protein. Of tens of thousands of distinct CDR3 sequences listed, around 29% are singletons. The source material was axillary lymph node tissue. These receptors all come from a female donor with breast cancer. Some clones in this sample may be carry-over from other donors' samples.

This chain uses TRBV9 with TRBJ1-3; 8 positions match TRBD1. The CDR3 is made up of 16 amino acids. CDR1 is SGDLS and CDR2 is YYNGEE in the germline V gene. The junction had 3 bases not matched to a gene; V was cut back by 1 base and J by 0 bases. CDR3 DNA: TGTGCCAGCAGCGTAACAGGGGGTCACTCTGGAAACACCATATATTTT. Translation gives CASSVTGGHSGNTIYF.

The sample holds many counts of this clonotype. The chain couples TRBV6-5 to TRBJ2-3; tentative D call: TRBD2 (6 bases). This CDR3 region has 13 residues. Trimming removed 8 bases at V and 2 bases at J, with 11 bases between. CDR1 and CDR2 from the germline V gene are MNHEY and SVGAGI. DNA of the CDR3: TGTGCCAGCTCGCGGGGTACCACAGATACGCAGTATTTT. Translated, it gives CASSRGTTDTQYF.

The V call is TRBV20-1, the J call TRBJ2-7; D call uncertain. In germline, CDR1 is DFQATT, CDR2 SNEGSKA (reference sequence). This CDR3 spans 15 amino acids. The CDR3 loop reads CSANPSSVGPYEQYF. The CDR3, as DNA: TGCAGCGCCAACCCCTCGAGCGTGGGTCCCTACGAGCAGTACTTC.

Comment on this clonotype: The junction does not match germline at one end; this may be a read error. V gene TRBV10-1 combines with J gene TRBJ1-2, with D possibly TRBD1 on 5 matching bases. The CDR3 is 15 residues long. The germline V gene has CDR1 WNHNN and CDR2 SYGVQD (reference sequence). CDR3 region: CAGRVETTTRYGYTF. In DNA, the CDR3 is TGCGCCGGCAGGGTAGAGACAACGACCCGGTATGGCTACACCTTC.

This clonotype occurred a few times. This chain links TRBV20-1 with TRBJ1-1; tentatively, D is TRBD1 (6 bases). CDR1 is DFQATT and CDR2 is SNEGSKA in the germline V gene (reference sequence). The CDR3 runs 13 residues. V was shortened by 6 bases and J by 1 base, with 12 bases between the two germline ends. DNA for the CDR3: TGCAGTGCCCGAGGGGGGAGGAACACTGAAGCTTTCTTT. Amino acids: CSARGGRNTEAFF.

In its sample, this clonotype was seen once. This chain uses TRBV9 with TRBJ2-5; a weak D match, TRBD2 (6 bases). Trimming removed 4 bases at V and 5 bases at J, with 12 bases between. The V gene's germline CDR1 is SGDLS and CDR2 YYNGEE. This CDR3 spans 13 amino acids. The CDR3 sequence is CASSFGGTETQYF. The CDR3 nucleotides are TGTGCCAGCAGCTTCGGAGGGACGGAGACCCAGTACTTC.

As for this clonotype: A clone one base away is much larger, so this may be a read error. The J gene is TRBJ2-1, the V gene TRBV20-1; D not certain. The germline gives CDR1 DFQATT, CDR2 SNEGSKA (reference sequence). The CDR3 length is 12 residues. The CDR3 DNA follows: TGCAGTGTGCAGAATCCTTACAATGAGCCGTTCTTC. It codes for CSVQNPYNEPFF.

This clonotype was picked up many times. The DNA for the CDR3 is TGTGCCAGCAGTTTCGCGGGTAGCTCCTACGAGCAGTACTTC. This sequence encodes CASSFAGSSYEQYF. The J gene is TRBJ2-7, the V gene TRBV12-3 or TRBV12-4; D perhaps matches TRBD2 (5 bases). The ends were cut back, 3 bases at V and 0 bases at J, with 9 bases in the middle. CDR3 length: 14 residues.

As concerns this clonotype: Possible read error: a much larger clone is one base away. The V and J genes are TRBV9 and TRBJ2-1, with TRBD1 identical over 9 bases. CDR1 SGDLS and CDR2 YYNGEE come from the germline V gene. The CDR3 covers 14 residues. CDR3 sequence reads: CASSGGTGINEQSF. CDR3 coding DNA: TGTGCCAGCAGCGGGGGGACAGGGATTAATGAGCAGTCCTTC. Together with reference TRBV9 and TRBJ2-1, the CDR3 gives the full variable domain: DSGVTQTPKHLITATGQRVTLRCSPRSGDLSVYWYQQSLDQGLQFLIQYYNGEERAKGNILERFSAQQFPDLHSELNLSSLELGDSALYFCASSGGTGINEQSFGPGTRLTVL.

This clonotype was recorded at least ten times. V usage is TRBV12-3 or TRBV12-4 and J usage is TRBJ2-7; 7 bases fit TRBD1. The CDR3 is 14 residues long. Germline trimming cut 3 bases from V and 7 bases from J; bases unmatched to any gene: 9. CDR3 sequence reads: CASSFLAGGKEQYF. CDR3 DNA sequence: TGTGCCAGCAGTTTCCTGGCAGGGGGTAAAGAGCAGTACTTC.

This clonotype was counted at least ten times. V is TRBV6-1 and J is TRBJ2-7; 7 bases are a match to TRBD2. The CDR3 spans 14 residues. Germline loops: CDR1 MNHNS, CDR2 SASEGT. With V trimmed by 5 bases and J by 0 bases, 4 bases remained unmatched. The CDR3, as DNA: TGTGCCAGCAGTCTCTCGGGGGGCTCCTACGAGCAGTACTTC. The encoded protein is CASSLSGGSYEQYF.

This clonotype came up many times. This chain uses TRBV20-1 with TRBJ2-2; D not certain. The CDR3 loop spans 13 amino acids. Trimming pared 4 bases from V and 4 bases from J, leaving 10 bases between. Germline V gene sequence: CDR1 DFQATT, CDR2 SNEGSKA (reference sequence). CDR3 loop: CSATKGITGELFF. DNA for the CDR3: TGCAGTGCTACAAAGGGAATCACCGGGGAGCTGTTTTTT.

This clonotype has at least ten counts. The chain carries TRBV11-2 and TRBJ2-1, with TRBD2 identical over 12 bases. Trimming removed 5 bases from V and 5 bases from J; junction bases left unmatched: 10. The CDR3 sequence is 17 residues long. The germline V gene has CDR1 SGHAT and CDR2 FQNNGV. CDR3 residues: CASSPLLAGGRDNEQFF. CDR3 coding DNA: TGTGCCAGCAGCCCGTTGCTAGCGGGAGGGCGGGACAATGAGCAGTTCTTC.

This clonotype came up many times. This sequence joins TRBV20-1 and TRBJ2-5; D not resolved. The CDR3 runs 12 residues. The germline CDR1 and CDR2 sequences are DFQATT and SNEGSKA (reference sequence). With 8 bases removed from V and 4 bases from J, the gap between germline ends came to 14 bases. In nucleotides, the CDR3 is TGCAGTTGGACCCGGAGAACAGAGACCCAGTACTTC. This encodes CSWTRRTETQYF.

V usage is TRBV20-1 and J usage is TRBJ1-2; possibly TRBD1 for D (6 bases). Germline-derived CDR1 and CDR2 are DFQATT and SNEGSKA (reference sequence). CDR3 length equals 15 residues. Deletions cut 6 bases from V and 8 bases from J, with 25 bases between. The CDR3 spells CSAEGLKGVVTGYTF. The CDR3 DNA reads TGCAGTGCGGAGGGGTTAAAGGGGGTGGTGACGGGCTACACCTTC.

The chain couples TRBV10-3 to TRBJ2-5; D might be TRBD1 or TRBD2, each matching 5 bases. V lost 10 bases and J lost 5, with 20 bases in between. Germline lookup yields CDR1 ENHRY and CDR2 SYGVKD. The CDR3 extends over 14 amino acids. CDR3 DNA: TGTGCCACCACTGTGGGCGTCAGGGAGGAGACCCAGTACTTC. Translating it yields CATTVGVREETQYF.

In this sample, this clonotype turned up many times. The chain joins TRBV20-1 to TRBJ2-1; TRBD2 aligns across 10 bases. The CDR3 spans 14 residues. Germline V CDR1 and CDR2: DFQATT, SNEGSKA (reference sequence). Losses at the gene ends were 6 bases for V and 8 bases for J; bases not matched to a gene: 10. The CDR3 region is CSARSGRAQHEQFF. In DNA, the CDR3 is TGCAGTGCCCGGAGCGGGAGGGCGCAACATGAGCAGTTCTTC.

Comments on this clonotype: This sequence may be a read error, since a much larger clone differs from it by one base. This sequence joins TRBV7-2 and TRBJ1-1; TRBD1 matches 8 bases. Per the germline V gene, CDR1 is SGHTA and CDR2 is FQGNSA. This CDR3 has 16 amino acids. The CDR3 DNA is TGTGCCAGCAGCGTACACGGTGGGCAGGGGGCAGTTGAACCTTTCTTT. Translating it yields CASSVHGGQGAVEPFF. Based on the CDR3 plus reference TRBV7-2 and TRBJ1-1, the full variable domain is GAGVSQSPSNKVTEKGKDVELRCDPISGHTALYWYRQSLGQGLEFLIYFQGNSAPDKSGLPSDRFSAERTGGSVSTLTIQRTQQEDSAVYLCASSVHGGQGAVEPFFGQGTRLTVV.

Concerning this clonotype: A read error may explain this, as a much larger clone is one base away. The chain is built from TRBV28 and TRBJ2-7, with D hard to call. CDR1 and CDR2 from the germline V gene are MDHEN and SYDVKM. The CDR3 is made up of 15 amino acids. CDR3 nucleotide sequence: TGTACCAGCAGCCCACTGACTGTGAGCGCCTACGAGCAGTACTTC. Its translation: CTSSPLTVSAYEQYF.

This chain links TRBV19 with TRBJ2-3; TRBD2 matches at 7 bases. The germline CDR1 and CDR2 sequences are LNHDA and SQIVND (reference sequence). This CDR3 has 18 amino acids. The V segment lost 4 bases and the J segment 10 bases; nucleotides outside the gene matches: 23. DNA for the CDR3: TGTGCCAGTAGTACAATCCCGGGGGAGGGGAGAACCAAAACGCCGCAGTATTTT. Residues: CASSTIPGEGRTKTPQYF.

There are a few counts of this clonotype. CDR3 loop: CASSFTLGNEQFF. CDR3 DNA sequence: TGTGCCAGCAGTTTTACCCTGGGCAATGAGCAGTTCTTC. V is TRBV27 and J is TRBJ2-1; no reliable D call. This CDR3 has 13 residues. Germline V gene lookup returns CDR1 MNHEY and CDR2 SMNVEV (reference sequence). V dropped 3 bases and J dropped 6 bases, with 9 bases sitting between them.

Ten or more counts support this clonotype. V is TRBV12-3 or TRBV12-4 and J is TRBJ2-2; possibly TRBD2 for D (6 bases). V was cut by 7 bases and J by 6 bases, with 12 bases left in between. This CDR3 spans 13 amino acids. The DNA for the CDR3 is TGTGCCAGCATCTACCCGGGAGCCGGGGAGCTGTTTTTT. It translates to CASIYPGAGELFF.

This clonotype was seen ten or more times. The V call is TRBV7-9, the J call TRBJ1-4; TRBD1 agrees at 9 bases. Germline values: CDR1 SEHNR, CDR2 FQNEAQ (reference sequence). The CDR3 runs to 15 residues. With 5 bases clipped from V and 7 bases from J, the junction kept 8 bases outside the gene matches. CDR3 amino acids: CASSVPGQGPEKLFF. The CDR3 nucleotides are TGTGCCAGCAGCGTTCCGGGACAGGGCCCTGAAAAACTGTTTTTT.

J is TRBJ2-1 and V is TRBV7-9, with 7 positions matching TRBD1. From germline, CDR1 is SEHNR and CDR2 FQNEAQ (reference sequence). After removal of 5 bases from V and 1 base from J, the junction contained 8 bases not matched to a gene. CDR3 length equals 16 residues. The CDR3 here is CASSTWTGASYNEQFF. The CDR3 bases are TGTGCCAGCAGCACTTGGACAGGAGCTTCCTACAATGAGCAGTTCTTC.

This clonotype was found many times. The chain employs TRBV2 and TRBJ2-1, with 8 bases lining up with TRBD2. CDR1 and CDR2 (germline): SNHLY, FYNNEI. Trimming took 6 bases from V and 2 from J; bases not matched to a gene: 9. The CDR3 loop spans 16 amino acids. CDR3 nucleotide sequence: TGTGCCAGCAGCGGAATAGCGGGGCTAGCCTACAATGAGCAGTTCTTC. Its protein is CASSGIAGLAYNEQFF.

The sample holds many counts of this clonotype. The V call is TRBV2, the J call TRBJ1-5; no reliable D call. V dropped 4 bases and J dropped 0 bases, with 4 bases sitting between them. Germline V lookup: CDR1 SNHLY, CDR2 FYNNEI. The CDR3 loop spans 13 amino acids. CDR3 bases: TGTGCCAGCAGTGTATATAGCAATCAGCCCCAGCATTTT. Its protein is CASSVYSNQPQHF. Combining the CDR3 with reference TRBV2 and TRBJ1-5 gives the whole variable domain EPEVTQTPSHQVTQMGQEVILRCVPISNHLYFYWYRQILGQKVEFLVSFYNNEISEKSEIFDDQFSVERPDGSNFTLKIRSTKLEDSAMYFCASSVYSNQPQHFGDGTRLSIL.

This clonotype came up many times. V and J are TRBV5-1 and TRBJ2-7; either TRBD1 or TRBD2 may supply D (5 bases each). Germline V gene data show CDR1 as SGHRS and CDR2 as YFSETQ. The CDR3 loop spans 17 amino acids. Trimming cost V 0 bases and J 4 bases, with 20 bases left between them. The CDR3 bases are TGCGCCAGCAGCTTGGAGGGACGTACATCGGTGGTTTACGAGCAGTACTTC. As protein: CASSLEGRTSVVYEQYF.